This entry lists 14 T cell receptor beta chains sequenced from one sample in a study of T cell clonality in common variable immunodeficiency. Regarding the study as a whole: Common variable immunodeficiency TCR beta sequences reportedly had fewer deletions and N-nucleotide insertions.

Their antigens are not known. TCRdb keeps only in-frame clones here, not all; method: immunoSEQ multiplex PCR. This sample has 25,000 to 35,000 clones, each found more than once. Input material: peripheral blood mononuclear cells. The source is a human donor with common variable immunodeficiency.

This clone was detected only a few times. The observed sequence ends 3 residues before the CDR3 terminus, with the missing tail filled in from the germline J gene. J is TRBJ2-5 and V is TRBV2; 7 nucleotides agree with TRBD1. Unmatched junction bases numbered 8, after V lost 6 bases and J lost 1 base. The germline CDR1 and CDR2 sequences are SNHLY and FYNNEI. The CDR3 extends over 15 amino acids. CDR3 protein: CASRSQYRGQETQYF. The sequenced CDR3 bases are TGTGCCAGCAGGTCACAATACAGGGGCCAAGAGACC.

As for this clone: The junction departs from germline at one end; a sequencing error may be responsible. The read ends 3 residues early relative to the CDR3; the germline J gene fills the gap. The V and J genes are TRBV7-7 and TRBJ2-5; 9 bases agree with TRBD2. Germline CDR1 SSHAT, CDR2 FNYEAQ (reference sequence). CDR3 length: 16 residues. The sequenced CDR3 bases are TGTGCTAGCAGCTTAAATGGCGGGGGGGCCGGGGCGACC. It codes for CASSLNGGGAGAT. The CDR3 in full is CASSLNGGGAGATQYF.

There are a few counts of this clone. Read coverage stops 3 residues before the CDR3 terminus; the germline J gene supplies the remainder. The rearrangement links TRBV7-2 to TRBJ1-5; 8 bases are a match to TRBD1. The CDR3 length is 15 residues. Germline CDR1 is SGHTA and CDR2 is FQGNSA. The V gene end was trimmed by 5 bases and the J gene end by 7 bases; junction bases not matched to a gene: 10. The sequenced part of the CDR3 DNA is TGTGCCAGCAGCAGACGAGCAGGGGGCGGCCAGCCC. It encodes CASSRRAGGGQP. The complete CDR3 reads CASSRRAGGGQPQHF.

Turning to this clone: Coverage ceases 3 residues before the CDR3 finishes, and the germline J gene fills in the end. V gene TRBV18 combines with J gene TRBJ2-5, with 12 bases that match TRBD2. The germline V gene has CDR1 KGHSH and CDR2 LQKENI. The CDR3 extends over 16 amino acids. V dropped 0 bases and J dropped 5; count of bases not matched to a gene: 4. The CDR3 sequence: CASSPPALAGGETQYF. The covered CDR3 bases are TGTGCCAGCTCACCACCGGCCCTAGCGGGGGGGGAGACC.

In its sample, this clone was seen a few times. The CDR3 end is not reached by the read, which stops 3 residues before it; the germline J gene fills it in. V gene TRBV18 combines with J gene TRBJ2-1; D is perhaps TRBD1 (5 bases). Germline assignment: CDR1 KGHSH and CDR2 LQKENI. Trimming took 6 bases from V and 0 from J, leaving 15 bases between them. The CDR3 sequence is 16 residues long. Partial CDR3 DNA: TGTGCCAGCTCTCGTACAGGTTCATACTCCTACAATGAG. This gives the protein CASSRTGSYSYNE. The entire CDR3 protein reads CASSRTGSYSYNEQFF.

With respect to this clone: The observed sequence ends 3 residues before the CDR3 terminus, with the missing tail filled in from the germline J gene. V gene TRBV19 combines with J gene TRBJ2-7, with 7 bases that match TRBD2. The germline V gene has CDR1 LNHDA and CDR2 SQIVND (reference sequence). The CDR3 is 15 residues long. After removal of 3 bases from V and 6 bases from J, the junction contained 11 bases not matched to a gene. CDR3 residues: CASSIRTSPRGEQYF. Incomplete CDR3 DNA: TGTGCCAGTAGTATCAGGACTAGTCCTAGAGGCGAG.

This clone is categorized as medium-sized (0.01 to 0.1%). Read coverage stops 3 residues before the CDR3 terminus; the germline J gene supplies the remainder. The V gene is TRBV6-1, the J gene TRBJ1-4, with a tentative D call TRBD1 (5 bases). Trimming took 2 bases from V and 8 from J, leaving 15 bases between them. The CDR3 runs 15 residues. Germline V lookup: CDR1 MNHNS, CDR2 SASEGT. The sequenced CDR3 bases are TGTGCCAGCAGTGAATCGGGGGACCGATCAGAAAAA. This codes for CASSESGDRSEK. In full, the CDR3 is CASSESGDRSEKLFF.

This clone has more than one count but fewer than ten. The read comes to an end 3 residues before the CDR3 does, leaving the germline J gene to fill in the end. J is TRBJ2-5 and V is TRBV18; 10 bases match TRBD2. Germline V lookup: CDR1 KGHSH, CDR2 LQKENI. The CDR3 sequence is 19 residues long. With 2 bases clipped from V and 5 bases from J, the junction kept 17 bases outside the gene matches. CDR3 DNA, as far as it was read: TGTGCCAGCTCACCATACACCAGCGGTACTAGCGGGGTCGGGGAGACC. It yields the protein CASSPYTSGTSGVGET. In full, the CDR3 is CASSPYTSGTSGVGETQYF. Together with reference TRBV18 and TRBJ2-5, the CDR3 gives the full variable domain: NAGVMQNPRHLVRRRGQEARLRCSPMKGHSHVYWYRQLPEEGLKFMVYLQKENIIDESGMPKERFSAEFPKEGPSILRIQQVVRGDSAAYFCASSPYTSGTSGVGETQYFGPGTRLLVL.

Concerning this clone: The read terminates 3 residues ahead of where the CDR3 ends, so the germline J gene completes it. The chain couples TRBV7-2 to TRBJ2-5; possibly TRBD2 for D (5 bases). The CDR3 is 14 amino acids. The germline V gene has CDR1 SGHTA and CDR2 FQGNSA. V dropped 5 bases and J dropped 5 bases, with 15 bases sitting between them. The CDR3 protein is CASSTIRGEETQYF. The sequenced part of the CDR3 DNA is TGTGCCAGCAGCACCATCCGGGGAGAGGAGACC.

Concerning this clone: The read is 3 residues too short to cover the CDR3 end, so that end is filled in from the germline J gene. This chain joins TRBV6-2 or TRBV6-3 and TRBJ2-7; TRBD1 agrees at 9 bases. J lost 6 bases, V lost 2 bases, and 5 bases had no gene match. The CDR3 extends over 14 amino acids. Germline V gives CDR1 MNHEY, CDR2 SVGEGT. The CDR3 DNA, read in part, is TGTGCCAGCAGTTACCCCCGGGACAGGGCCGAG. It codes for CASSYPRDRAE. The full-length CDR3 reads as CASSYPRDRAEQYF.

In regard to this clone: Coverage ceases 3 residues before the CDR3 finishes, and the germline J gene fills in the end. The rearrangement joins TRBV6-1 to TRBJ2-3; 7 bases line up with TRBD2. Looked up from germline, CDR1 is MNHNS and CDR2 is SASEGT. Trimming cost V 1 base and J 6 bases; bases outside gene matches: 7. The CDR3 sequence is 15 residues long. The CDR3 DNA, read in part, is TGTGCCAGCAGTGAAGATGGGGGGGTGGGGGATACG. Translated, it gives CASSEDGGVGDT. The entire CDR3 reads CASSEDGGVGDTQYF.

This clone was seen repeatedly, ten times or more. The read is 3 residues too short to cover the CDR3 end, so that end is filled in from the germline J gene. The V call is TRBV14, the J call TRBJ2-1; 7 bases line up with TRBD2. The CDR3 has 16 amino acids. The germline V gene has CDR1 SGHDN and CDR2 FVKESK. Trimming cost V 0 bases and J 5 bases; bases outside gene matches: 7. The covered CDR3 bases are TGTGCCAGCAGCCAAGATTGGCTAGCGGAACACAATGAG. Translated, it gives CASSQDWLAEHNE. The entire CDR3 sequence reads CASSQDWLAEHNEQFF. Combining the CDR3 with reference TRBV14 and TRBJ2-1 gives the whole variable domain EAGVTQFPSHSVIEKGQTVTLRCDPISGHDNLYWYRRVMGKEIKFLLHFVKESKQDESGMPNNRFLAERTGGTYSTLKVQPAELEDSGVYFCASSQDWLAEHNEQFFGPGTRLTVL.

This clone turned up a few times. The DNA ends 3 residues before the CDR3 does, and the rest of the CDR3 is filled in from the germline J gene. V gene TRBV18 combines with J gene TRBJ2-5; D may be TRBD1 (5 bases). The CDR3 contains 14 residues. Germline CDR1 and CDR2: KGHSH and LQKENI. V was clipped by 5 bases and J by 7 bases, with 17 bases between them. The sequenced CDR3 bases are TGTGCCAGCTCAACCTCCCAATGGGGCGGGACC. It encodes CASSTSQWGGT. The full CDR3 is CASSTSQWGGTQYF.

This clone has more than one count but fewer than ten. Coverage ceases 3 residues before the CDR3 finishes, and the germline J gene fills in the end. The genes are TRBV7-9 and TRBJ1-2, with TRBD1 matching over 7 bases. Germline CDR1 SEHNR, CDR2 FQNEAQ (reference sequence). V lost 5 bases and J lost 3; bases outside the gene matches: 6. This CDR3 has 14 residues. Partial CDR3 DNA: TGTGCCAGCAGCCGAACAGGGGACCACTATGGC. Translating it yields CASSRTGDHYG. The CDR3 reads in full as CASSRTGDHYGYTF.